This T cell receptor beta chain came from a study of cytomegalovirus exposure and HLA in healthy donors. General study results and limits: Beyond CMV serostatus, there was no information to go on about immune exposure.

Likely unrecorded immune exposures existed in these nominally healthy donors. The CDR3 sequence is 16 residues long. V gave up 4 bases and J gave up 4 bases; unmatched junction bases: 12. Germline-derived CDR1 and CDR2 are KGHSH and LQKENI. Concerning this clone itself: The antigen remains unidentified.

Primers: 60 Vbeta forward and 13 Jbeta reverse. Assay used: immunoSEQ multiplex PCR; TCRdb lists only in-frame clones, some missing. The sample includes 80,000 to 100,000 clones. The sequencing input was PBMCs. The TCR was taken from a man aged 45-60 years in good health and CMV-seropositive. This chain links TRBV18 with TRBJ1-2; TRBD1 matches at 7 bases. The CDR3 sequence is CASSLTRTGNSYGYTF. CDR3 bases: TGTGCCAGCTCACTTACACGGACAGGCAATTCCTATGGCTACACCTTC.